These 22 T cell receptor beta chains originate from one sample sequenced in a study of spatial heterogeneity in lung cancer. TCRdb re-called the 5' RACE reads with MiXCR, one entry per CDR3 protein. Of tens of thousands of distinct CDR3 sequences in the sample, over 4.5% were seen once. The time point here: sample taken at primary tumor resection. Whole RNA, isolated from tumor, nontumor lung or frozen PBMC, was sequenced without prior sorting. Sample: PBMCs, taken at surgery. The receptors derive from a male donor with early-stage non-small cell lung cancer.

The rearrangement links TRBV12-3 or TRBV12-4 to TRBJ2-3; D not resolved. V was cut by 7 bases and J by 2 bases, with 7 bases left in between. The CDR3 spans 12 residues. The CDR3 DNA follows: TGTGCCAGCACCTCAACCACAGATACGCAGTATTTT. Residues: CASTSTTDTQYF.

This clonotype showed up many times. Written as DNA, the CDR3 is TGTGCCAGCAGTCTCCGGACGGCACTAGCGGGAGACCACGAGCAGTACTTC. Translating it yields CASSLRTALAGDHEQYF. The chain is built from TRBV6-5 and TRBJ2-7, with 11 nucleotides matching TRBD2. V lost 5 bases and J lost 5; bases outside the gene matches: 14. There are 17 residues in the CDR3. From germline, CDR1 is MNHEY and CDR2 SVGAGI.

This clonotype was recorded many times. The V call is TRBV24-1, the J call TRBJ2-1, with 7 positions matching TRBD1. The CDR3 contains 13 residues. V shed 3 bases, J shed 13 bases, and the junction held 8 bases outside the gene matches. CDR1 KGHDR and CDR2 SFDVKD come from the germline V gene. The CDR3 here is CATSDTQTGFQFF. CDR3 DNA: TGTGCCACCAGTGATACACAGACAGGGTTCCAGTTCTTC.

The sample holds many counts of this clonotype. The chain employs TRBV19 and TRBJ2-7; D not certain. Deletions cut 3 bases from V and 6 bases from J, with 6 bases between. Germline V gene lookup returns CDR1 LNHDA and CDR2 SQIVND (reference sequence). The CDR3 covers 11 residues. The CDR3 sequence: CASSIGGEQYF. CDR3 nucleotide sequence: TGTGCCAGTAGTATCGGCGGCGAGCAGTACTTC.

This clonotype was seen ten or more times. The rearrangement links TRBV18 to TRBJ2-6; TRBD1 aligns across 8 bases. Trimming took 6 bases from V and 0 from J; bases not matched to a gene: 1. This CDR3 is built from 15 residues. Per germline, CDR1 KGHSH and CDR2 LQKENI. The CDR3 loop is CASSTGASGANVLTF. The CDR3 DNA sequence: TGTGCCAGCTCGACAGGGGCCTCTGGGGCCAACGTCCTGACTTTC.

This clonotype was seen at least ten times. CDR3: CSATLTGSQPQHF. CDR3 DNA sequence: TGCAGTGCTACACTTACAGGGTCTCAGCCCCAGCATTTT. The V gene is TRBV20-1, the J gene TRBJ1-5; weak D call: TRBD1 (6 bases). From germline, CDR1 is DFQATT and CDR2 SNEGSKA (reference sequence). This CDR3 has 13 amino acids. Trimming took off 4 bases at V and 6 bases at J, with 13 bases between the two ends.

This clonotype was observed at least ten times. V usage is TRBV7-9 and J usage is TRBJ2-7; tentative D call: TRBD1 (5 bases). Germline loops: CDR1 SEHNR, CDR2 FQNEAQ (reference sequence). V lost 1 base to trimming and J lost 5 bases, with 18 bases between them. The CDR3 loop spans 16 amino acids. CDR3 in amino acids: CASSLVAGNGVDEQYF. The CDR3 DNA reads as TGTGCCAGCAGCTTAGTTGCAGGGAACGGAGTTGACGAGCAGTACTTC.

This clonotype was seen more than once but under ten times. The chain has TRBV7-4 and TRBJ2-2, with a weak D call TRBD2 (6 bases). The CDR3 runs to 15 residues. The V and J ends lost 3 bases and 4 bases respectively, with 12 bases between them. CDR1 is SGHVT, CDR2 SQSDAQ, per germline. For the CDR3, the DNA is TGTGCCAGCAGCTTGAGTGGGACTTCCACCGGGGAGCTGTTTTTT. Encoded protein: CASSLSGTSTGELFF.

This clonotype was counted many times. One junction end disagrees with the germline gene, perhaps due to a read error. This rearrangement joins TRBV5-5 to TRBJ2-5; D might be TRBD2 (5 bases). This CDR3 is built from 14 residues. The germline V gene encodes CDR1 SGHKS and CDR2 YYEKEE (reference sequence). The CDR3, as DNA: TGTGTCAGCAGCTGGGGTCCCGCGGGAGAGACCCAGTACTTC. It specifies CVSSWGPAGETQYF.

This clonotype turned up a few times. The genes are TRBV28 and TRBJ2-1, with 10 nucleotides matching TRBD1. The CDR3 is 13 amino acids. Germline-derived CDR1 and CDR2 are MDHEN and SYDVKM. V was pared by 6 bases and J by 6 bases, with 2 bases of the junction left unmatched. CDR3 loop: CASRGTGVNEQFF. The CDR3 region has the DNA TGTGCCAGCAGGGGGACAGGGGTCAATGAGCAGTTCTTC.

The chain uses TRBV7-6 and TRBJ2-2; perhaps TRBD2 as D (5 bases). The V end lost 9 bases, the J end lost 5 bases, and 13 bases lay between the germline ends. The CDR3 consists of 13 residues. Looked up from germline, CDR1 is SGHVS and CDR2 is FNYEAQ. The CDR3 spells CASRAEVTGELFF. For the CDR3, the DNA is TGTGCCAGTAGGGCGGAGGTAACCGGGGAGCTGTTTTTT.

This clonotype was counted many times. This chain connects TRBV12-3 or TRBV12-4 to TRBJ2-7, with D perhaps TRBD1 or TRBD2 (5 bases each). The CDR3 runs 14 residues. V lost 3 bases, J lost 6 bases, and 15 bases lay in between. The CDR3 reads CASSLGDLLVEQYF. Here the CDR3 DNA reads TGTGCCAGCAGTTTGGGGGATCTCTTGGTCGAGCAGTACTTC.

The chain carries TRBV25-1 and TRBJ1-2, with 12 bases that match TRBD1. V was clipped by 5 bases and J by 4 bases; unmatched bases: 8. Per the germline V gene, CDR1 is MGHDK and CDR2 is SYGVNS. There are 16 residues in the CDR3. The CDR3 DNA sequence: TGTGCCAGCAGTTCCCCCGGGACAGGGGGCTCCTATGGCTACACCTTC. This encodes CASSSPGTGGSYGYTF.

This clonotype was seen many times. The rearrangement joins TRBV7-2 to TRBJ1-2; tentatively, D is TRBD1 (5 bases). The germline V gene encodes CDR1 SGHTA and CDR2 FQGNSA. Trimming stripped 0 bases from V and 4 bases from J, with 12 bases between. This CDR3 is 15 amino acids long. The CDR3 DNA is TGTGCCAGCAGCTTAGCAGTACAGGCCCCCTATGGCTACACCTTC. The encoded protein is CASSLAVQAPYGYTF.

By its share, this clonotype is medium-sized. The J gene is TRBJ2-3, the V gene TRBV7-8, with D perhaps TRBD1 or TRBD2 (6 bases each). The CDR3 length is 16 residues. Germline-derived CDR1 and CDR2 are SGHVS and FQNEAQ. V shed 5 bases and J shed 2 bases, with 17 bases lying between them. CDR3 in DNA: TGTGCCAGCAGCCCGCTCGGAGGGGGTTCCACAGATACGCAGTATTTT. Amino acids: CASSPLGGGSTDTQYF. Full variable domain (outside the CDR3, taken from reference TRBV7-8 and TRBJ2-3): GAGVSQSPRYKVAKRGQDVALRCDPISGHVSLFWYQQALGQGPEFLTYFQNEAQLDKSGLPSDRFFAERPEGSVSTLKIQRTQQEDSAVYLCASSPLGGGSTDTQYFGPGTRLTVL.

This clonotype was picked up many times. This chain links TRBV5-1 with TRBJ2-3; D may correspond to TRBD1 or TRBD2 (5 bases each). The CDR3 consists of 14 residues. The V and J ends lost 4 bases and 3 bases respectively, with 12 bases between them. Per the germline V gene, CDR1 is SGHRS and CDR2 is YFSETQ. CDR3 sequence (DNA): TGCGCCAGCAGCCACGGTGGGGGTACAGATACGCAGTATTTT. Amino acids: CASSHGGGTDTQYF.

This clonotype is categorized as medium-sized. The chain couples TRBV11-2 to TRBJ2-5; a weak D match, TRBD2 (5 bases). Trimming stripped 5 bases from V and 4 bases from J, with 26 bases between. The CDR3 is 18 residues long. Looked up from germline, CDR1 is SGHAT and CDR2 is FQNNGV. In DNA, the CDR3 is TGTGCCAGCAGCCCCGCCCGGGATCTAGCCGCCTCCCGAGAGACCCAGTACTTC. It encodes CASSPARDLAASRETQYF. The whole variable domain, remainder taken from reference TRBV11-2 and TRBJ2-5, is EAGVAQSPRYKIIEKRQSVAFWCNPISGHATLYWYQQILGQGPKLLIQFQNNGVVDDSQLPKDRFSAERLKGVDSTLKIQPAKLEDSAVYLCASSPARDLAASRETQYFGPGTRLLVL.

This clonotype was seen repeatedly, ten times or more. The chain carries TRBV27 and TRBJ1-5, with TRBD1 as a possible D gene (5 bases). The V gene's germline CDR1 is MNHEY and CDR2 SMNVEV (reference sequence). Trimming removed 8 bases from V and 4 bases from J, with 15 bases in between. The CDR3 sequence is 14 residues long. CDR3 coding DNA: TGTGCCAGCGGAAAAGGGGCGAAGAATCAGCCCCAGCATTTT. Amino acid sequence: CASGKGAKNQPQHF.

This clonotype was counted ten times or more. V gene TRBV12-5 combines with J gene TRBJ2-1; TRBD2 matches at 12 bases. The CDR3 extends over 16 amino acids. The J segment lost 9 bases and the V segment lost 0 bases, leaving 6 bases of the junction unmatched. Germline V CDR1 and CDR2: LGHNT, FRNRAP. The CDR3 is CASGLVLAGGRSEQFF. In DNA form, the CDR3 reads TGTGCTAGTGGTTTGGTACTAGCGGGAGGTAGGAGTGAGCAGTTCTTC.

There are many counts of this clonotype. V and J are TRBV7-2 and TRBJ2-1; 11 bases align to TRBD2. The CDR3 has 17 amino acids. CDR1 is SGHTA, CDR2 FQGNSA, per germline. J lost 3 bases, V lost 5 bases, and 9 bases had no gene match. The chain's CDR3 is CASSQDGTSGLYNEQFF. Written as DNA, the CDR3 is TGTGCCAGCAGCCAGGATGGGACTAGCGGCCTCTACAATGAGCAGTTCTTC.

This clonotype was counted many times. The chain joins TRBV11-2 to TRBJ1-2; 9 nucleotides align to TRBD1. Germline V lookup: CDR1 SGHAT, CDR2 FQNNGV. The junction had 13 bases not matched to a gene; V was cut back by 5 bases and J by 6 bases. This CDR3 has 16 residues. The CDR3 DNA follows: TGTGCCAGCAGCCTACAGGGACAGGGAGGAGCAGATGGCTACACCTTC. Amino acids: CASSLQGQGGADGYTF.

This clonotype was recorded only once. The J gene is TRBJ2-1, the V gene TRBV7-2; 7 nucleotides align to TRBD2. CDR1 and CDR2 (germline): SGHTA, FQGNSA. The junction had 5 bases not matched to a gene; V was cut back by 1 base and J by 8 bases. The CDR3 is made up of 14 amino acids. The CDR3 nucleotides are TGTGCCAGCAGCTTAGTGTCGCGGGAGCATGAGCAGTTCTTC. Encoded protein: CASSLVSREHEQFF.